This T cell receptor (beta chain) stems from a study of blood T cell repertoires in COVID-19. Study-wide background: Researchers got acute and convalescent COVID-19 samples from the United States, Italy and Spain. T cells, B-cell-depleted T cells, or PBMCs supplied cDNA or gDNA.

This clone was found once. Other DNA sequences in the same sample also yield this CDR3. The method was immunoSEQ multiplex PCR; TCRdb's version includes in-frame clones alone and lacks a portion of them. The repertoire holds around 200,000 clones, more than 70% seen once, with roughly 8.8% in the top ten. Sequenced input: peripheral blood. The TCR originated in a woman aged 50 to 60 with acute or convalescent COVID-19.

As DNA, the CDR3 is TGCGCCAGCAGCTTGGTGCAGGGGAATGAAAAACTGTTTTTT. Its translation: CASSLVQGNEKLFF. The chain has TRBV5-1 and TRBJ1-4, with D possibly TRBD1 on 6 matching bases. The CDR3 sequence is 14 residues long. V lost 0 bases and J lost 5, with 8 bases in between. Germline V gene data show CDR1 as SGHRS and CDR2 as YFSETQ.